This T cell receptor (beta chain) was recorded in a study of CD8+CD57+ T cells in acquired aplastic anemia. The overall study: Quantities of DNA derived from sorted CD4+ and CD8+ cells averaged roughly 3 ug. Study outcomes and limitations: About 29 sequences, all CD8+ CDR3, were shared between patients and controls. CD8+ Simpson's diversity showed no significant patient-control difference.

As concerns this clonotype: Its antigen remains unidentified.

Between the trimmed V and J ends, which lost 0 bases and 1 base, there was a span of 9 bases. CDR1 and CDR2 (germline): GTSNPN, SVGIG (reference sequence). The CDR3 is 14 residues long. Researchers used genomic DNA as the template to profile TCR beta VDJ and CDR3. TCRdb recomputed calls from the reads with MiXCR, one row per CDR3 protein. The table shows 250,000 to 350,000 distinct CDR3 sequences, with 55% to 60% occurring only once. The sample consisted of sorted CD4+, CD8+, or CD8+CD57+ T cells (not recorded which) from PBMCs. The V gene is TRBV30, the J gene TRBJ2-5; TRBD1 might be the D (6 bases). The sequence was obtained from a human donor with severe aplastic anemia or a healthy control (not recorded which). The CDR3 DNA sequence: TGTGCCTGGAGTGTAGGGGGAGTCCAAGAGACCCAGTACTTC. Its protein is CAWSVGGVQETQYF.